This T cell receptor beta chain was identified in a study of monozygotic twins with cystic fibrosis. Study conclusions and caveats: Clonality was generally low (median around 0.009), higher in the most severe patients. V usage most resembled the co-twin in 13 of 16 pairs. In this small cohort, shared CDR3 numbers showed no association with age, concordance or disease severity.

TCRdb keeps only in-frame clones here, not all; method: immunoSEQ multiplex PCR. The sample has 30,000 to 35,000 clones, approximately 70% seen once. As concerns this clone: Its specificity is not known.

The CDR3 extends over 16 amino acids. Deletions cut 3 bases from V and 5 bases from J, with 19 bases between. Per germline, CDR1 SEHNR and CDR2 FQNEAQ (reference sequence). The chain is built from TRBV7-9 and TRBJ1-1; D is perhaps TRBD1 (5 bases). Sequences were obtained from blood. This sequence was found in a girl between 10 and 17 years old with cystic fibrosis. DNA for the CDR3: TGTGCCAGCAGCTTCTCCCACCTAGGGGAGGGGACTGAAGCTTTCTTT. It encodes CASSFSHLGEGTEAFF.